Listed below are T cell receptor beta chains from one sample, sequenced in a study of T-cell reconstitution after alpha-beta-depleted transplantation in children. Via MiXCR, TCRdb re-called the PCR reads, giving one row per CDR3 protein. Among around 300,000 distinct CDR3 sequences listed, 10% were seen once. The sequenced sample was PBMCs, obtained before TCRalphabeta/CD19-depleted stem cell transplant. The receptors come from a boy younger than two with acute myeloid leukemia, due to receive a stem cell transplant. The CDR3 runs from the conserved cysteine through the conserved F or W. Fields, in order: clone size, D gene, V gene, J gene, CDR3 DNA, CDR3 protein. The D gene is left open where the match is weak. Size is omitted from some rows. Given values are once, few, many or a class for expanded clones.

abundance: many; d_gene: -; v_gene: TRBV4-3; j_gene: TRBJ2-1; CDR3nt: TGCGCCAGCAGCCAAGCGGAGGGAACCTACAATGAGCAGTTCTTC; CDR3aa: CASSQAEGTYNEQFF
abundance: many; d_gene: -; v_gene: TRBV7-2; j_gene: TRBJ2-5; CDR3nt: TGTGCCAGCAACAACAGGGTCCAAGAGACCCAGTACTTC; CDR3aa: CASNNRVQETQYF
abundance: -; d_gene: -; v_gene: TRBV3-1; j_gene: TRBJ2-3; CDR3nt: TGTGCCAGCAGCCAAGCTTTCTCGGGCTTAAGCCCAGATACGCAGTATTTT; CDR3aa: CASSQAFSGLSPDTQYF
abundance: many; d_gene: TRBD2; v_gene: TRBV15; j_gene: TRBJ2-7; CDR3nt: TGTGCCACCCAAGCGGGAGACTCCTACGAGCAGTACTTC; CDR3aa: CATQAGDSYEQYF
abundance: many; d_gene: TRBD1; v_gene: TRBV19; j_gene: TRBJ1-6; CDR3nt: TGTGCCAGTAGTACCTATACAGGGGATAATTCACCCCTCCACTTT; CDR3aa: CASSTYTGDNSPLHF
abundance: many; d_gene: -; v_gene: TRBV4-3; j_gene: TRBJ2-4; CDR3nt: TGCGCCAGCAGGACCATTCAGTACTTC; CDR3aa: CASRTIQYF
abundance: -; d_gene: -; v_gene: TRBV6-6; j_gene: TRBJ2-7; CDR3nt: TGTGCCAGCAGTTCCCTTGTCTCCTACGAGCAGTACTTC; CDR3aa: CASSSLVSYEQYF
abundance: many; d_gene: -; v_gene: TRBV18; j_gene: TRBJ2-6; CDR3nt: TGTGCCAGCTCAGGCTCTGGGGCCAACGTCCTGACTTTC; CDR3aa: CASSGSGANVLTF
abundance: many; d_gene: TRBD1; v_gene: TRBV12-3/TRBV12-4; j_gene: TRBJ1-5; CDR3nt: TGTGCCAGCAGTTTATTCAGCTCAGGGGGATTGCAGCCCCAGCATTTT; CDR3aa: CASSLFSSGGLQPQHF
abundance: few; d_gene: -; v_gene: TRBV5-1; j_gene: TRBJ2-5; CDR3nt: TGCGCCAGCAGGGTTCAGGGAGAGACCCAGTACTTC; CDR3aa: CASRVQGETQYF
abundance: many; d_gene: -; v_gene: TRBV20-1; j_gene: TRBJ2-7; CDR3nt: TGCAGTGCTAGAGTGGCATCATTCAACGAGCAGTACTTC; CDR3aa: CSARVASFNEQYF
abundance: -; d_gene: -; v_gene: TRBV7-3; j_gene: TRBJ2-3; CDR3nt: TGTGCCAGCAGCCCGCAGGGAGGCCCAGATACGCAGTATTTT; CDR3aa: CASSPQGGPDTQYF
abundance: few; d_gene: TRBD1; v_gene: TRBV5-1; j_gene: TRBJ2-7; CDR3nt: TGCGCCAGCAGCTTGGGTGGGACAGGGGACCTCTACGAGCAGTACTTC; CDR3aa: CASSLGGTGDLYEQYF
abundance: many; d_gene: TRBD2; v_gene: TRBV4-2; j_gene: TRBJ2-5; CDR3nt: TGTGCCAGCAGCCGGGCGCCCCCAGCGGGGGGTCAAGAGACCCAGTACTTC; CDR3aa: CASSRAPPAGGQETQYF
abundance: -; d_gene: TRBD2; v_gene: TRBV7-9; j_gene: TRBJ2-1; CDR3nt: TGTGCCAGCAGCTTACGTCGGGAGGGCCGAAGGCAGTTCTTC; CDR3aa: CASSLRREGRRQFF
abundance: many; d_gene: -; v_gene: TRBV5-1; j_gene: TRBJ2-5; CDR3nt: TGCGCCAGCAGCCCCGAGCCCTGGCTCCAAGAGACCCAGTACTTC; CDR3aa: CASSPEPWLQETQYF
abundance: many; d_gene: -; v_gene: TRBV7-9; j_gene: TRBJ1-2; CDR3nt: TGTGCCAGCAGCTTAGATGGCTATGGCTACACCTTC; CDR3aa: CASSLDGYGYTF
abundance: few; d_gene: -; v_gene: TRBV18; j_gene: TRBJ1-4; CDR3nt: TGTGCCAGCTCACCACTAAGGGTCGCAGGGGATGAAAAACTGTTTTTT; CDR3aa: CASSPLRVAGDEKLFF
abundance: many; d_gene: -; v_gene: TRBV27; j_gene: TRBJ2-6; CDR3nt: TGTTCCAGCAGTTTGGGAGGGGCCAACGTCCTGACTTTC; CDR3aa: CSSSLGGANVLTF
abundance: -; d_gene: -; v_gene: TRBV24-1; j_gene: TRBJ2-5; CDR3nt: TGTGCCACCAGTGATTCACCTCGGGGGCGCAGGGAGACCCAGTACTTC; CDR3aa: CATSDSPRGRRETQYF
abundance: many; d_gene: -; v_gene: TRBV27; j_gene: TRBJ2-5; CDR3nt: TGTGCCAGCAGTCCCACCAACGCGGAGACCCAGTACTTC; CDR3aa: CASSPTNAETQYF
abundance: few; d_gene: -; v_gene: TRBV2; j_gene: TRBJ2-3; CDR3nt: TGTGCCAGCAGTGCCAGCCCGAGGACCACAGATACGCAGTATTTT; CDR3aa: CASSASPRTTDTQYF
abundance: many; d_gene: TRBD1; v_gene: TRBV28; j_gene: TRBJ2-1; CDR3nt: TGTGCCAGCAGTTTATCCTCTCGAGGGACAGGGGGGATTTACAATGAGCAGTTCTTC; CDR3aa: CASSLSSRGTGGIYNEQFF
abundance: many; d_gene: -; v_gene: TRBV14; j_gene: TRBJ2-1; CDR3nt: TGTGCCAGCAGCCAAGCAGGCCACAATGAGCAGTTCTTC; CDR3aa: CASSQAGHNEQFF
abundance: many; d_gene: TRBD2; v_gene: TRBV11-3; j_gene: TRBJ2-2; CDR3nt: TGTGCCAGCAGCTTCGTACTAGCGGGAGACACCGGGGAGCTGTTTTTT; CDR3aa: CASSFVLAGDTGELFF
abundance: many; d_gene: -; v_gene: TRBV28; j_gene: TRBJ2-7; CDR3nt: TGTGCCAGCACCGCGGGACAGACCTACGAGCAGTACTTC; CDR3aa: CASTAGQTYEQYF
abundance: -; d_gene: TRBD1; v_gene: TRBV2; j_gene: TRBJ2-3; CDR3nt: TGTGCCAGCCTGTCCCGGGACAGGGAGGATACGCAGTATTTT; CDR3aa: CASLSRDREDTQYF